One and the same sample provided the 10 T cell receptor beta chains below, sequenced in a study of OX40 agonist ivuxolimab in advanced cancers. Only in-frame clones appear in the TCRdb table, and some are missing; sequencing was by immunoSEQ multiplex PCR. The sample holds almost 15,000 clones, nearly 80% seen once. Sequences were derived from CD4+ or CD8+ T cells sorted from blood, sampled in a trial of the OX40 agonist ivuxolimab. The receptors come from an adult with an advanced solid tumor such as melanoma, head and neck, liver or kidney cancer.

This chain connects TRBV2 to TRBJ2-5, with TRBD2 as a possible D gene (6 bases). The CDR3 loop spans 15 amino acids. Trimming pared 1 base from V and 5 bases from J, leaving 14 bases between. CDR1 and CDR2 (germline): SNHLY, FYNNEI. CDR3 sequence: CASSEEGGGGETQYF. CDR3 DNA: TGTGCCAGCAGTGAAGAGGGAGGAGGTGGGGAGACCCAGTACTTC.

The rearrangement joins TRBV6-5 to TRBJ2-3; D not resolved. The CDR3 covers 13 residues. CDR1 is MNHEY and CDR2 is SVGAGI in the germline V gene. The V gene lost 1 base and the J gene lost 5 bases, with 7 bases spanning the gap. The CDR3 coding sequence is TGTGCCAGCAGTTACTTAGGGAAAGATACGCAGTATTTT. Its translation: CASSYLGKDTQYF.

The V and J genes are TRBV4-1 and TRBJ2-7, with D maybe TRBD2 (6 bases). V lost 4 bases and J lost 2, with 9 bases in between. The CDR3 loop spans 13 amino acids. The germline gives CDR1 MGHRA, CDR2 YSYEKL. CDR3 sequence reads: CASSPSGAYEQYF. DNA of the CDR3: TGCGCCAGCAGCCCCTCGGGAGCCTACGAGCAGTACTTC.

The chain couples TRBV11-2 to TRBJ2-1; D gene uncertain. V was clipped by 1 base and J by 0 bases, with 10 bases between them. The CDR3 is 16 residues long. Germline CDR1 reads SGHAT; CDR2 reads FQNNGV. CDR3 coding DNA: TGTGCCAGCAGCTTAGGGGCGGTAAGCTCCTACAATGAGCAGTTCTTC. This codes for CASSLGAVSSYNEQFF.

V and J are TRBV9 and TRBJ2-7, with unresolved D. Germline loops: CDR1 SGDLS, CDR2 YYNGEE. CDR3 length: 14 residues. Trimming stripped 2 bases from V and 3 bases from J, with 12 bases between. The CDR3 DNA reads TGTGCCAGCAGCGTTGGGGTAGCCAGCTACGAGCAGTACTTC. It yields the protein CASSVGVASYEQYF.

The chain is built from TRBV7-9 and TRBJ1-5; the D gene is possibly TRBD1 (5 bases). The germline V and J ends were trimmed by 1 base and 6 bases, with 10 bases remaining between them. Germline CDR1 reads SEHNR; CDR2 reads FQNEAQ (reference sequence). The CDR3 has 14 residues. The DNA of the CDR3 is TGTGCCAGCAGCTTAGGAGGGGTTGGTCAGCCCCAGCATTTT. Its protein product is CASSLGGVGQPQHF.

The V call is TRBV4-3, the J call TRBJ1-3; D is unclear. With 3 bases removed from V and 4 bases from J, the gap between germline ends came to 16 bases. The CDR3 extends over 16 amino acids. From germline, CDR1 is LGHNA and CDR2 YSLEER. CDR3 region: CASSQAGSLDGNTIYF. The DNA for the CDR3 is TGCGCCAGCAGCCAGGCGGGATCTCTGGACGGAAACACCATATATTTT.

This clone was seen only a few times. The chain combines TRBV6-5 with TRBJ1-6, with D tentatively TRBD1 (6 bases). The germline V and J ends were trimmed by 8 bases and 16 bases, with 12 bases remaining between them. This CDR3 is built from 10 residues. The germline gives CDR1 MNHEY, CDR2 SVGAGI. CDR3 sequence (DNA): TGTGCCAGCGCGGGGGCCTCACTCCACTTT. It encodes CASAGASLHF.

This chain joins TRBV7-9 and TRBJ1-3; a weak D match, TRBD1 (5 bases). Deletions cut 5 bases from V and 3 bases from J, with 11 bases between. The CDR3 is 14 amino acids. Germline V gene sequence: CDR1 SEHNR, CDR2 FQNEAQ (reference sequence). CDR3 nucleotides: TGTGCCAGCAGCGAGCAGGGAAGTGGAAACACCATATATTTT. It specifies CASSEQGSGNTIYF. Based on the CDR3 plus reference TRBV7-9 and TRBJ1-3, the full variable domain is DTGVSQNPRHKITKRGQNVTFRCDPISEHNRLYWYRQTLGQGPEFLTYFQNEAQLEKSRLLSDRFSAERPKGSFSTLEIQRTEQGDSAMYLCASSEQGSGNTIYFGEGSWLTVV.

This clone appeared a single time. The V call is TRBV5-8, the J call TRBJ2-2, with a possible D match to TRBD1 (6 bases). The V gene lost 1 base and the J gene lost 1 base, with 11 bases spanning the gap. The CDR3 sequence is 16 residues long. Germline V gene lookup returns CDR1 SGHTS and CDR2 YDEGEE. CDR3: CASSLTGRWNTGELFF. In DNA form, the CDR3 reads TGTGCCAGCAGCTTGACAGGGAGATGGAACACCGGGGAGCTGTTTTTT.